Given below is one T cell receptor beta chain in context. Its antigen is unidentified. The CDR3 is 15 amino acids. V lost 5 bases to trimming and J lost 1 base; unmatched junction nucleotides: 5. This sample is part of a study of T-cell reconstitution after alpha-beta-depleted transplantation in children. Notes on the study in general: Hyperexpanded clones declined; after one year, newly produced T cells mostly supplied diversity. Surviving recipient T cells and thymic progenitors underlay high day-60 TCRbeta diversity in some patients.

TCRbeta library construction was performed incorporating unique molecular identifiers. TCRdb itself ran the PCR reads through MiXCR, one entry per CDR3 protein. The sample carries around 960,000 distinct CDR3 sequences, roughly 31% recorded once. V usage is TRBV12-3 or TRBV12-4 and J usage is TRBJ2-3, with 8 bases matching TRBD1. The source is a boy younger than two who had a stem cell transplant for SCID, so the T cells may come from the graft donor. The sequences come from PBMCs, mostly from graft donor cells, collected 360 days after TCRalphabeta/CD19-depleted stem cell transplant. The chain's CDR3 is CASSHQGAGTDTQYF. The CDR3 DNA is TGTGCCAGCAGTCATCAGGGGGCCGGCACAGATACGCAGTATTTT.